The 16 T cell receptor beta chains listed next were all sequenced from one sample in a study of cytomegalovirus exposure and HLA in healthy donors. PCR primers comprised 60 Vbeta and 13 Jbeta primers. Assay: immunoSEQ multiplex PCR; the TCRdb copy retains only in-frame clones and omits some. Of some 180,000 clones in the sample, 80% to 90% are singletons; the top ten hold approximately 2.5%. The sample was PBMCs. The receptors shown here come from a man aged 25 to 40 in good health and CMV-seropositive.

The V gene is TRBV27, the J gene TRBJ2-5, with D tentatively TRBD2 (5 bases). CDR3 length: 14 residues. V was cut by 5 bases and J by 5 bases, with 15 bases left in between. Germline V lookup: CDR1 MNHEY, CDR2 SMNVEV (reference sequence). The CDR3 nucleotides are TGTGCCAGCAGTCCCCATATAGCGAGGGAGACCCAGTACTTC. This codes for CASSPHIARETQYF.

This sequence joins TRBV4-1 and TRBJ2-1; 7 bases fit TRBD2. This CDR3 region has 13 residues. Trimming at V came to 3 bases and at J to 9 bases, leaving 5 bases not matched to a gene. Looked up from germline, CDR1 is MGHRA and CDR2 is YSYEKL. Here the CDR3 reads CASSQGGRSEQFF. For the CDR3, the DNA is TGCGCCAGCAGCCAGGGCGGGAGAAGTGAGCAGTTCTTC.

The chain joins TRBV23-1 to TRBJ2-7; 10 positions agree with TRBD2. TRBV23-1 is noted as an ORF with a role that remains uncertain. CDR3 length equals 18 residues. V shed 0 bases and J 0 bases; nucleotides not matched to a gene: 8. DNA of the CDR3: TGCGCCAGCAGTCAATCGCTAGCGGGAGCTTTTCTCTCCTACGAGCAGTACGTC. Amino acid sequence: CASSQSLAGAFLSYEQYV.

DNA for the CDR3: TGTGCCAGCAGTTACCCCAGGACTCCCCGGGAGCTGTTTTTT. This encodes CASSYPRTPRELFF. This chain joins TRBV6-6 and TRBJ2-2; a possible D gene is TRBD2 (5 bases). This CDR3 comprises 14 residues. V lost 2 bases, J lost 9 bases, and 13 bases lay in between. The V gene's germline CDR1 is MNHNY and CDR2 SVGAGI (reference sequence).

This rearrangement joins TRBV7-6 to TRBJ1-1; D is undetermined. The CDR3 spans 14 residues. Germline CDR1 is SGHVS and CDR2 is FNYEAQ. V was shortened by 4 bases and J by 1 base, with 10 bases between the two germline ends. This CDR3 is CASSSAGKNTEAFF. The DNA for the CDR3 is TGTGCCAGCAGCTCCGCGGGAAAGAACACTGAAGCTTTCTTT.

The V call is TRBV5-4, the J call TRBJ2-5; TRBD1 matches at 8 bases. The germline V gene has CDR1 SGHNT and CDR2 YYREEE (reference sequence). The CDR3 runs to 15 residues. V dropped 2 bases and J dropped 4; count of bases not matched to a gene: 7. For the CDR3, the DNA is TGTGCCAGCAGCTTAATCGCAGGGGGCCTAGAGACCCAGTACTTC. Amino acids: CASSLIAGGLETQYF.

This chain's CDR3 is CASRTTGGNYGYTF. CDR3 nucleotide sequence: TGTGCCAGCAGAACAACAGGGGGAAACTATGGCTACACCTTC. This chain joins TRBV19 and TRBJ1-2, with 8 bases lining up with TRBD1. Germline trimming cut 9 bases from V and 2 bases from J; bases unmatched to any gene: 8. Germline CDR1 LNHDA, CDR2 SQIVND (reference sequence). This CDR3 has 14 amino acids.

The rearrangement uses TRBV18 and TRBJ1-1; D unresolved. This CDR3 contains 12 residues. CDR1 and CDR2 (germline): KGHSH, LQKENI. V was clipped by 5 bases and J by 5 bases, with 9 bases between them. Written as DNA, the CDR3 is TGTGCCAGCTCAGGAGAGGGAACTGAAGCTTTCTTT. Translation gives CASSGEGTEAFF.

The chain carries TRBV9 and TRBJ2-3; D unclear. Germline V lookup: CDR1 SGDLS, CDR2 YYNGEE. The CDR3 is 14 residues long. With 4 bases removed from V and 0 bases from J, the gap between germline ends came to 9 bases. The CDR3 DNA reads TGTGCCAGCAGCCCACGACTGAGCACAGATACGCAGTATTTT. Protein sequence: CASSPRLSTDTQYF. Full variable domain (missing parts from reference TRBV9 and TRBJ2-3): DSGVTQTPKHLITATGQRVTLRCSPRSGDLSVYWYQQSLDQGLQFLIQYYNGEERAKGNILERFSAQQFPDLHSELNLSSLELGDSALYFCASSPRLSTDTQYFGPGTRLTVL.

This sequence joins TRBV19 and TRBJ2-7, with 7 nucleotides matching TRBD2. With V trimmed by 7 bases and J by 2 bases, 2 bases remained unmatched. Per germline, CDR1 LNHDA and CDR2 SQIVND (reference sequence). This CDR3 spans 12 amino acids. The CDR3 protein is CASMGGTYEQYF. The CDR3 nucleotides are TGTGCCAGTATGGGGGGGACCTACGAGCAGTACTTC. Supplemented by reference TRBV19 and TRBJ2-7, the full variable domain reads DGGITQSPKYLFRKEGQNVTLSCEQNLNHDAMYWYRQDPGQGLRLIYYSQIVNDFQKGDIAEGYSVSREKKESFPLTVTSAQKNPTAFYLCASMGGTYEQYFGPGTRLTVT.

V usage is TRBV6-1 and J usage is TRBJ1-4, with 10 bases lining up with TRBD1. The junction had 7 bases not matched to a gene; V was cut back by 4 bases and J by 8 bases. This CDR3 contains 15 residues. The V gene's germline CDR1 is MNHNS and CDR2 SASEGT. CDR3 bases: TGTGCCAGCAGTGGACTTGACAGGGGGCGAGAAAAACTGTTTTTT. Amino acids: CASSGLDRGREKLFF.

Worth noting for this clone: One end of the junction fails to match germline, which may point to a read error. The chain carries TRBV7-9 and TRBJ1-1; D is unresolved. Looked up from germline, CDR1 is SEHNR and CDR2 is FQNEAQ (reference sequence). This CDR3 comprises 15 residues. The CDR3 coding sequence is TGTTCCAGCAGCTTAGCGGAGACGAGTTGGACTGAAGCTTTCTTT. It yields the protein CSSSLAETSWTEAFF.

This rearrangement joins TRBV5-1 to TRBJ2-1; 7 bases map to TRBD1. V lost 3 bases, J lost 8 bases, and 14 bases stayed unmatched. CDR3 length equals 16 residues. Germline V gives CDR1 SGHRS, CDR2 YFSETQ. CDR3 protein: CASSSSLQGRGYEQFF. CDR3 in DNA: TGCGCCAGCAGCTCCTCACTACAGGGGCGCGGCTATGAGCAGTTCTTC. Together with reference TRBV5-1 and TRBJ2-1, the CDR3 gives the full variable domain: KAGVTQTPRYLIKTRGQQVTLSCSPISGHRSVSWYQQTPGQGLQFLFEYFSETQRNKGNFPGRFSGRQFSNSRSEMNVSTLELGDSALYLCASSSSLQGRGYEQFFGPGTRLTVL.

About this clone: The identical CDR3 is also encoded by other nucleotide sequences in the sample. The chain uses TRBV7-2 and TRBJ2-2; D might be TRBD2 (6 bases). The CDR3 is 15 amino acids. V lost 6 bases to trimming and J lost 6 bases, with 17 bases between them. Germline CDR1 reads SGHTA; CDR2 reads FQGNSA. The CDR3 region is CASSTTFGRPGELFF. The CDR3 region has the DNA TGTGCCAGCAGTACAACCTTCGGGAGACCCGGGGAGCTGTTTTTT.

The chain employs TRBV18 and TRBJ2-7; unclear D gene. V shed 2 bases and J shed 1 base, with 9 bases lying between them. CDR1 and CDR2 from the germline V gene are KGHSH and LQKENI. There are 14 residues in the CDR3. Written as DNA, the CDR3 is TGTGCCAGCTCACCAGGGCTGCCTTCCTACGAGCAGTACGTC. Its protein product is CASSPGLPSYEQYV.

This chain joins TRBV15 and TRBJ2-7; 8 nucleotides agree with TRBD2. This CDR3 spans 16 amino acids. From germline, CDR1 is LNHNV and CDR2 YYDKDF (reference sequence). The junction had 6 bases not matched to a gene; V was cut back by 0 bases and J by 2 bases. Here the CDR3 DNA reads TGTGCCACCAGCAGAGAGTCGGGACTAGGGGCCTACGAGCAGTACGTC. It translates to CATSRESGLGAYEQYV.